This T cell receptor beta chain is from a study of graft-versus-host responses after intestinal transplantation. Profiling relied on immunoSEQ multiplex PCR, and the TCRdb table lists in-frame clones only, not all of them. The sample consists of tens of thousands of clones, around 90% of them appearing once. Germline assignment: CDR1 ENHRY and CDR2 SYGVKD. After removal of 2 bases from V and 1 base from J, the junction contained 3 bases not matched to a gene. CDR3 length: 15 amino acids. The chain employs TRBV10-3 and TRBJ2-3; the match to TRBD1 covers 7 bases. The material was bone marrow, obtained almost 750 days after intestinal transplantation. The TCR comes from a human patient who received an intestinal transplant, so some T cells may come from the graft donor. The CDR3 reads CAISERGQGTDTQYF. DNA for the CDR3: TGTGCCATCAGTGAGCGAGGACAGGGCACAGATACGCAGTATTTT.